This T cell receptor beta chain came from a study of blood T cells in healthy people across ages. This clonotype was seen just once. Its antigen remains unknown. A second PCR of 7 to 11 cycles used a sample-barcoded 5' primer and a J-beta primer mix. TCRdb fed the 5' RACE reads into MiXCR, producing one record per CDR3 protein. The table includes 780,000 or so distinct CDR3 sequences, 56% detected once. Germline CDR1 and CDR2: SGHAT and FQDESV (reference sequence). V gave up 7 bases and J gave up 4 bases, with 24 bases separating them. CDR3 length: 17 amino acids. Broader study findings: With unsorted PBMCs, a conclusive comparison of naive versus antigen-experienced cells was not possible. Diversity of TCR beta per million T cells declined in a roughly linear way with age. Because donor CMV status was unknown, expanded clonotype changes were possibly confounded.

This sequence joins TRBV11-1 and TRBJ2-3, with D unresolved. What was sequenced was blood. The clonotype was recovered from a man in his forties or fifties in good health. The DNA of the CDR3 is TGTGCCAGCAACTCCCGCCCCCAGCGAGGATCCTCAGATACGCAGTATTTT. This translates into CASNSRPQRGSSDTQYF.